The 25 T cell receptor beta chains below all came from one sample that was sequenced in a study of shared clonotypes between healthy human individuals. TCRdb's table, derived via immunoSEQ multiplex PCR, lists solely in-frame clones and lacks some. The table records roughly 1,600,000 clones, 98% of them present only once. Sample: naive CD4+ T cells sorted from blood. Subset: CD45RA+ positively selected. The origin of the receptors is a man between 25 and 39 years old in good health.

In DNA, the CDR3 is TGTGCCAGTAGTATCGGGGTCGGGGGAACCGGGGAGCTGTTTTTT. Translated: CASSIGVGGTGELFF. The J gene is TRBJ2-2, the V gene TRBV19, with a possible D match to TRBD2 (6 bases). The V gene lost 3 bases and the J gene lost 5 bases, with 13 bases spanning the gap. CDR3 length: 15 amino acids. The germline CDR1 and CDR2 sequences are LNHDA and SQIVND (reference sequence). The variable domain in full, with the rest retrieved from reference TRBV19 and TRBJ2-2, is DGGITQSPKYLFRKEGQNVTLSCEQNLNHDAMYWYRQDPGQGLRLIYYSQIVNDFQKGDIAEGYSVSREKKESFPLTVTSAQKNPTAFYLCASSIGVGGTGELFFGEGSRLTVL.

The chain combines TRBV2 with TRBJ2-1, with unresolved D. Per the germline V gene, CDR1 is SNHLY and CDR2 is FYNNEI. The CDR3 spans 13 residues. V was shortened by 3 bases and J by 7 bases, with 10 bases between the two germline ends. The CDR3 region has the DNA TGTGCCAGCAGTGACCGCCCCACGAATGAGCAGTTCTTC. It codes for CASSDRPTNEQFF.

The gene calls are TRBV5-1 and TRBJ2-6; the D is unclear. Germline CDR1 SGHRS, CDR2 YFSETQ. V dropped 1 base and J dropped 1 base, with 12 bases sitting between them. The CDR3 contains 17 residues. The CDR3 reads CASSLSEYPSGANVLTF. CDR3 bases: TGCGCCAGCAGCTTGTCAGAGTACCCTTCTGGGGCCAACGTCCTGACTTTC. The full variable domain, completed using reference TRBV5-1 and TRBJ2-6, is KAGVTQTPRYLIKTRGQQVTLSCSPISGHRSVSWYQQTPGQGLQFLFEYFSETQRNKGNFPGRFSGRQFSNSRSEMNVSTLELGDSALYLCASSLSEYPSGANVLTFGAGSRLTVL.

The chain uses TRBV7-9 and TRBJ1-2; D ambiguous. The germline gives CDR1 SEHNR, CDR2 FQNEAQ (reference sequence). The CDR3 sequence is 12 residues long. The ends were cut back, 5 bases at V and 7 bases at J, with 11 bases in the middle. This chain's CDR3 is CASSPFGSGYTF. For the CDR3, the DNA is TGTGCCAGCAGCCCCTTTGGGTCTGGCTACACCTTC.

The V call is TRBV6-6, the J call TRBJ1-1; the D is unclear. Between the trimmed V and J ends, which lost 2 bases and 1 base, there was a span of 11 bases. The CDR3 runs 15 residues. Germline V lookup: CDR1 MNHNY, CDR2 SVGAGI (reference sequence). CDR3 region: CASSYPRSQNTEAFF. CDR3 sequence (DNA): TGTGCCAGCAGTTACCCGCGCAGCCAGAACACTGAAGCTTTCTTT.

The CDR3 nucleotides read TGTGCCAGCAAGATAGCCCCGGACAGGGAATACGAGCAGTACTTC. It yields the protein CASKIAPDREYEQYF. The chain has TRBV2 and TRBJ2-7, with 8 positions matching TRBD1. The CDR3 has 15 amino acids. Germline V gene sequence: CDR1 SNHLY, CDR2 FYNNEI. Losses at the gene ends were 7 bases for V and 4 bases for J; bases not matched to a gene: 12.

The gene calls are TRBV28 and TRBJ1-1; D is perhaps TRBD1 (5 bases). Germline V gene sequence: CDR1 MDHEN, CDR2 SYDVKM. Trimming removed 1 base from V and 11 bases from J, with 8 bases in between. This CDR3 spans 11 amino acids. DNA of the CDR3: TGTGCCAGCAGTTTATACGGGGCCGCTTTCTTT. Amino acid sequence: CASSLYGAAFF.

CDR3 in DNA: TGTGCCAGTAGTATGGGGCAGGGGACCTATCAGCCCCAGCATTTT. Translating it yields CASSMGQGTYQPQHF. The chain has TRBV19 and TRBJ1-5; perhaps TRBD1 as D (6 bases). Deletions cut 3 bases from V and 5 bases from J, with 14 bases between. The CDR3 length is 15 residues. Germline V gene data show CDR1 as LNHDA and CDR2 as SQIVND (reference sequence).

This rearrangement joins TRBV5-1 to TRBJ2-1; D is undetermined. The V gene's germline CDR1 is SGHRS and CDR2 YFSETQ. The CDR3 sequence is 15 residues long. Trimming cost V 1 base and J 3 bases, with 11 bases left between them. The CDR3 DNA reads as TGCGCCAGCAGCTTGCGAGAGCCGCTCTACAATGAGCAGTTCTTC. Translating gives CASSLREPLYNEQFF.

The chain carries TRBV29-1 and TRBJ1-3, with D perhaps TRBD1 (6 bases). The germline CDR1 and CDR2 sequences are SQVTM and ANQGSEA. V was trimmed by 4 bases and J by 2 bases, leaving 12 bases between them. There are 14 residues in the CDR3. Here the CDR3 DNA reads TGCAGCGTTGTTGGGGGGCCTACTGGAAACACCATATATTTT. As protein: CSVVGGPTGNTIYF.

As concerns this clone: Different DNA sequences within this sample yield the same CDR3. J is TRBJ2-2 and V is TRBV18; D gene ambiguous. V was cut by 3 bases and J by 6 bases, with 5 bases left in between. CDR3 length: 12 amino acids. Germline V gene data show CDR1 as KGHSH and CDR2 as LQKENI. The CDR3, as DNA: TGTGCCAGCTCACCCGGACCCGGGGAGCTGTTTTTT. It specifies CASSPGPGELFF.

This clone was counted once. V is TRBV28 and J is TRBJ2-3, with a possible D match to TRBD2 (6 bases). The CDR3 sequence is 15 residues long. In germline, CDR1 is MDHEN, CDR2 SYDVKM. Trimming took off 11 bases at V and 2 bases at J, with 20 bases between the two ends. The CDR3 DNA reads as TGTGCCTCTGCCCAAGCGGAGGGCTACACAGATACGCAGTATTTT. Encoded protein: CASAQAEGYTDTQYF.

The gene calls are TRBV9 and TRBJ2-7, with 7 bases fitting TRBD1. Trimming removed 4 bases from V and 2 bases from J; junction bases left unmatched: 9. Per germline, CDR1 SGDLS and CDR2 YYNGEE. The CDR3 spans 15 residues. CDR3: CASSTGQETTYEQYF. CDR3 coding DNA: TGTGCCAGCAGCACCGGACAGGAGACAACCTACGAGCAGTACTTC.

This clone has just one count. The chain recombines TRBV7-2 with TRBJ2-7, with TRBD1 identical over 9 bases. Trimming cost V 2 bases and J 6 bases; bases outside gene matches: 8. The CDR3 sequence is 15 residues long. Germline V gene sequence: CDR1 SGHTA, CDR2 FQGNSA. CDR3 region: CASSLKDRGIFEQYF. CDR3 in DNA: TGTGCCAGCAGCTTAAAGGACAGGGGAATATTCGAGCAGTACTTC.

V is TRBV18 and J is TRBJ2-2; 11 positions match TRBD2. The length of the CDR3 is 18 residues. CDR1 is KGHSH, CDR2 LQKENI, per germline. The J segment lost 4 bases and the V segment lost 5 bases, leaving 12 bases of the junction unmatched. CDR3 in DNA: TGTGCCAGCTCATCACGGACTAGCGGGCTCCCGGGCACCGGGGAGCTGTTTTTT. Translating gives CASSSRTSGLPGTGELFF.

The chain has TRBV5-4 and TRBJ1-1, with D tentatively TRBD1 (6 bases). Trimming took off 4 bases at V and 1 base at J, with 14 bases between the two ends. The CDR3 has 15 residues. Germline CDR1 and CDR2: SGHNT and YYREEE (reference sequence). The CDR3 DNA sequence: TGTGCCAGCAGCATAGGACAGTCCCAGAACACTGAAGCTTTCTTT. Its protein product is CASSIGQSQNTEAFF.

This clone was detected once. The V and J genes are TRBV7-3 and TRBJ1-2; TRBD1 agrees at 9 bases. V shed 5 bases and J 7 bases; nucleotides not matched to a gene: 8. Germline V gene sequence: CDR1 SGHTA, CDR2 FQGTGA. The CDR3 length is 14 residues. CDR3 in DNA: TGTGCCAGCAGCACCCGGGACAGGGAGGGTGGCTACACCTTC. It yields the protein CASSTRDREGGYTF.

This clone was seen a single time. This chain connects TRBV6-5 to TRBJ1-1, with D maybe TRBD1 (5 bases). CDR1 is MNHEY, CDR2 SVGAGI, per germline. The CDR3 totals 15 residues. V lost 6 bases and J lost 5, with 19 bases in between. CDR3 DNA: TGTGCCAGCAGCAGAGGCGGGGGAGCAGGGACTGAAGCTTTCTTT. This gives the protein CASSRGGGAGTEAFF.

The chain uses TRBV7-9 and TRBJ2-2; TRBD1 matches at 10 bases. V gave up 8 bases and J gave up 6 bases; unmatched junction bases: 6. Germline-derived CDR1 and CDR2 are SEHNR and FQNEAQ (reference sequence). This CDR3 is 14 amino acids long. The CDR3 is CASVRDRGSGELFF. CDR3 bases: TGTGCCAGCGTCCGGGACAGGGGATCCGGGGAGCTGTTTTTT.

CDR3 in amino acids: CASSPRSTGEQYF. CDR3 in DNA: TGTGCCAGTAGTCCACGGAGCACGGGCGAGCAGTACTTC. The chain uses TRBV19 and TRBJ2-7; D ambiguous. Germline V gene sequence: CDR1 LNHDA, CDR2 SQIVND (reference sequence). The CDR3 sequence is 13 residues long. Trimming shortened V by 5 bases and J by 6 bases, and 14 bases separated the two germline ends. The full variable domain, with the rest looked up from reference TRBV19 and TRBJ2-7, is DGGITQSPKYLFRKEGQNVTLSCEQNLNHDAMYWYRQDPGQGLRLIYYSQIVNDFQKGDIAEGYSVSREKKESFPLTVTSAQKNPTAFYLCASSPRSTGEQYFGPGTRLTVT.

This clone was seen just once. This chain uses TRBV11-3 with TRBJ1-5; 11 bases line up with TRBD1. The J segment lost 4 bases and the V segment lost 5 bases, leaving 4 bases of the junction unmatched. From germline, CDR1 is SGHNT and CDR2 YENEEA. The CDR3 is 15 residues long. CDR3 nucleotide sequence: TGTGCCAGCAGCCCCGGGGACAGGGGGAATCAGCCCCAGCATTTT. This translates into CASSPGDRGNQPQHF.

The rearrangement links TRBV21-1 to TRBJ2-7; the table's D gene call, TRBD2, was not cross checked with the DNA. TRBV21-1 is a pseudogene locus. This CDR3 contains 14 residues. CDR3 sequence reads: CASTVSANSYEQYF. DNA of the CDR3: TGTGCCAGCACAGTTTCAGCGAACTCCTACGAGCAGTACTTC.

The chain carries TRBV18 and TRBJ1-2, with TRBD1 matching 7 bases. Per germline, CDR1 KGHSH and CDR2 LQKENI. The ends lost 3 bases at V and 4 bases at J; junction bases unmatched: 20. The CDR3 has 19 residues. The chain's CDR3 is CASSPPAEFWDSSFYGYTF. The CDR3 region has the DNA TGTGCCAGCTCACCGCCTGCCGAGTTTTGGGACAGCTCCTTCTATGGCTACACCTTC.

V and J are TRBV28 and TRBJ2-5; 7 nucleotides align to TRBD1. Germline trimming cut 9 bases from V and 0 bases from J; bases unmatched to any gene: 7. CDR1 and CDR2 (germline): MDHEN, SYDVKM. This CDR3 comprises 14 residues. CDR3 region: CASGDRGYQETQYF. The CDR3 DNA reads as TGTGCCAGTGGGGACAGAGGCTACCAAGAGACCCAGTACTTC.

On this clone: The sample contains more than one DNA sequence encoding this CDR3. This CDR3 is CASSSGTSATYEQYF. As DNA, the CDR3 is TGTGCCAGCAGCTCGGGGACTAGCGCAACCTACGAGCAGTACTTC. This sequence joins TRBV5-4 and TRBJ2-7; TRBD2 matches 10 bases. Trimming took 3 bases from V and 2 from J; bases not matched to a gene: 5. The CDR3 runs to 15 residues. The germline V gene encodes CDR1 SGHNT and CDR2 YYREEE (reference sequence).